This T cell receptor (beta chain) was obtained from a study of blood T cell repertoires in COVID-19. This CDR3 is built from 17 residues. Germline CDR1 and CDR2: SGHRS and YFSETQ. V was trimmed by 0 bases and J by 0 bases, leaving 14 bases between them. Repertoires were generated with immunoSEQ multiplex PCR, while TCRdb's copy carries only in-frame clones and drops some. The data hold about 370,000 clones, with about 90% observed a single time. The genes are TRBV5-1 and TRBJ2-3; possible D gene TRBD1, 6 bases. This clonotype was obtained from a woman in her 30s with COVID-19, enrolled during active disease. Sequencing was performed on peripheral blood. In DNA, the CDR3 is TGCGCCAGCAGCTTGGCGGGACAAAAAGCTAGCACAGATACGCAGTATTTT. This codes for CASSLAGQKASTDTQYF.